The present TCR beta chain was sequenced within a study of regulatory T cells in long-lasting Graves disease. Regarding time point: newly diagnosed GD, antithyroid drugs for less than 3 months. TCR sequences were obtained from RNA taken from PBMCs. Germline V lookup: CDR1 DFQATT, CDR2 SNEGSKA (reference sequence). V lost 6 bases to trimming and J lost 7 bases, with 22 bases between them. The length of the CDR3 is 14 residues. Library construction for TCR beta used iRepertoire HTBI primers and Arm-PCR of CDR3 regions. TCRdb analysed the multiplex PCR reads with MiXCR anew, one entry per CDR3 protein. The sample contains 500,000 or so distinct CDR3 sequences, 14% of which appear only once. In its sample, this clonotype was seen many times. The data were also submitted as part of a second study, on T cells in Graves' hyperthyroidism and ophthalmopathy. Per that paper: Clinicians diagnosed patients from clinical symptoms, serum thyroxine and TRAb, thyroid ultrasound and orbital computed tomography. First-round RT-PCR targeting the TCR CDR3 was performed with the HTBI primer set.

The gene calls are TRBV20-1 and TRBJ2-7; D is possibly TRBD1 (6 bases). The receptor was isolated from a woman in her forties or fifties with Graves disease. This specimen was peripheral blood mononuclear cells (PBMCs), taken at new diagnosis, from a patient treated with antithyroid drugs. The chain's CDR3 is CSAPWGPGLGEQYF. CDR3 sequence (DNA): TGCAGTGCCCCCTGGGGGCCGGGGTTGGGAGAGCAGTACTTC.